This T cell receptor (beta chain) was recovered during a study of blood T cell repertoires in COVID-19. The wider study: COVID-19 samples from acute and convalescent phases originated in the United States, Italy and Spain. Sources were T cells, B-cell-depleted T cells, or PBMCs; the material itself was cDNA or gDNA.

Assay: immunoSEQ multiplex PCR; the TCRdb copy retains only in-frame clones and omits some. Of 200,000 to 300,000 clones listed, 85% to 90% are singletons. The sequencing sample was made of peripheral blood. The sequence was obtained from a woman in her thirties or forties with acute or convalescent COVID-19.

This CDR3 is CSVLPLRTMNTEAFF. In nucleotides, the CDR3 is TGCAGCGTTCTTCCCCTCAGGACTATGAACACTGAAGCTTTCTTT. The chain couples TRBV29-1 to TRBJ1-1; D gene ambiguous. Germline lookup yields CDR1 SQVTM and CDR2 ANQGSEA. V was cut by 5 bases and J by 0 bases, with 16 bases left in between. CDR3 length equals 15 residues.